Given below is one T cell receptor beta chain in context. The V and J ends lost 7 bases and 1 base, in that order; junction bases with no gene match: 1. This CDR3 is built from 14 residues. This sample was taken from a study of T-cell memory formation after mild COVID-19. TCRdb reprocessed the 5' RACE reads via MiXCR and lists one record per CDR3 protein. The sample shows fewer than 350,000 distinct CDR3 sequences, more than 13% of them seen only once. The source is a man between 18 and 35 years old who had mild COVID-19 (a few samples of this study predate the infection). Cell type and time point are not known. The chain uses TRBV12-3 or TRBV12-4 and TRBJ2-3; 11 bases are a match to TRBD2. The sequenced sample was PBMCs or a T cell subset sorted from them (not recorded which). DNA of the CDR3: TGTGCCAGCAAACTAGCGGGGGGCACAGATACGCAGTATTTT. It translates to CASKLAGGTDTQYF.